Presented here are 31 T cell receptor beta chains from one specimen sequenced in a study of ipilimumab plus nivolumab after autologous stem cell transplantation. Sequencing used immunoSEQ multiplex PCR; TCRdb keeps in-frame clones, though not all of them. The data hold about 25,000 clones, with 86% observed a single time. The input for sequencing was PBMCs, taken in a trial of ipilimumab plus nivolumab as post-transplant consolidation. The receptor source for this set is a male donor with diffuse large B-cell lymphoma.

The V gene is TRBV9, the J gene TRBJ2-1, with D tentatively TRBD1 or TRBD2 (5 bases each). Germline CDR1 is SGDLS and CDR2 is YYNGEE. Deletions cut 3 bases from V and 6 bases from J, with 16 bases between. This CDR3 is built from 15 residues. The CDR3 bases are TGTGCCAGCAGCGGCCGGGACCAACCTCCCAATGAGCAGTTCTTC. The encoded protein is CASSGRDQPPNEQFF.

V is TRBV7-9 and J is TRBJ1-5; D gene uncertain. V gave up 3 bases and J gave up 1 base, with 16 bases separating them. This CDR3 has 17 amino acids. Germline CDR1 reads SEHNR; CDR2 reads FQNEAQ (reference sequence). CDR3 DNA sequence: TGTGCCAGCAGCTTGTTCGAATCTTTGACCAGCAATCAGCCCCAGCATTTT. This codes for CASSLFESLTSNQPQHF.

The V gene is TRBV5-6, the J gene TRBJ2-3; the D gene is possibly TRBD2 (6 bases). The CDR3 is 16 residues long. CDR1 SGHDT and CDR2 YYEEEE come from the germline V gene. Trimming took 3 bases from V and 0 from J, leaving 14 bases between them. This chain's CDR3 is CASSWGSGLSTDTQYF. In DNA form, the CDR3 reads TGTGCCAGCAGCTGGGGGTCGGGACTGAGCACAGATACGCAGTATTTT.

The chain uses TRBV18 and TRBJ1-1; perhaps TRBD1 as D (6 bases). Germline V gives CDR1 KGHSH, CDR2 LQKENI. The CDR3 sequence is 14 residues long. The germline V and J ends were trimmed by 7 bases and 1 base, with 13 bases remaining between them. CDR3 residues: CASYEGGGNTEAFF. Here the CDR3 DNA reads TGTGCCAGCTACGAGGGAGGGGGGAACACTGAAGCTTTCTTT.

The chain joins TRBV30 to TRBJ1-1; D is unresolved. V was cut by 3 bases and J by 2 bases, with 10 bases left in between. Germline CDR1 reads GTSNPN; CDR2 reads SVGIG (reference sequence). The CDR3 is 13 amino acids. CDR3 sequence reads: CAWSFRVNTEAFF. CDR3 sequence (DNA): TGTGCCTGGAGCTTTCGTGTTAACACTGAAGCTTTCTTT.

This sequence joins TRBV18 and TRBJ2-1; 14 bases fit TRBD2. The CDR3 sequence is 12 residues long. V was pared by 3 bases and J by 15 bases, with 1 base of the junction left unmatched. CDR1 is KGHSH and CDR2 is LQKENI in the germline V gene. The DNA for the CDR3 is TGTGCCAGCTCACCCGGGACTAGCGGGGGGTTCTTC. It encodes CASSPGTSGGFF.

The chain uses TRBV2 and TRBJ2-5; the match to TRBD2 covers 7 bases. V was clipped by 2 bases and J by 7 bases; unmatched bases: 10. The CDR3 covers 15 residues. Germline V CDR1 and CDR2: SNHLY, FYNNEI. CDR3 sequence reads: CASSELGREKGTQYF. CDR3 DNA: TGTGCCAGCAGTGAATTAGGGAGGGAAAAAGGGACCCAGTACTTC.

The CDR3 is CASSIGSGNYNEQFF. The CDR3 DNA follows: TGTGCCAGTAGTATAGGTTCCGGGAACTACAATGAGCAGTTCTTC. The V and J genes are TRBV19 and TRBJ2-1, with a weak D call TRBD2 (5 bases). V dropped 1 base and J dropped 3 bases, with 10 bases sitting between them. This CDR3 contains 15 residues. Germline V gene sequence: CDR1 LNHDA, CDR2 SQIVND (reference sequence).

This rearrangement joins TRBV27 to TRBJ1-6; D remains unclear. The CDR3 consists of 14 residues. The germline gives CDR1 MNHEY, CDR2 SMNVEV (reference sequence). V gave up 8 bases and J gave up 7 bases, with 15 bases separating them. The CDR3 nucleotides are TGTGCCAGCGGCCGGTCGGGGTTGAATTCACCCCTCCACTTT. This gives the protein CASGRSGLNSPLHF.

This clone is large (0.1 to 1%) by share. V gene TRBV11-2 combines with J gene TRBJ2-5, with D possibly matching TRBD1 (6 bases). V shed 5 bases and J shed 1 base, with 17 bases lying between them. The CDR3 sequence is 16 residues long. Per the germline V gene, CDR1 is SGHAT and CDR2 is FQNNGV. The CDR3 is CASSPVPQGPQETQYF. In DNA form, the CDR3 reads TGTGCCAGCAGCCCCGTGCCCCAGGGGCCCCAAGAGACCCAGTACTTC.

The rearrangement links TRBV6-1 to TRBJ1-1, with D unresolved. The V gene lost 3 bases and the J gene lost 5 bases, with 7 bases spanning the gap. Germline V gene sequence: CDR1 MNHNS, CDR2 SASEGT. The CDR3 consists of 12 residues. CDR3 sequence: CASSDGMTEAFF. The CDR3 coding sequence is TGTGCCAGCAGTGACGGCATGACTGAAGCTTTCTTT.

This rearrangement joins TRBV4-3 to TRBJ2-4; the D gene could be TRBD1 or TRBD2 (5 bases each). CDR3 length: 13 residues. The germline V gene has CDR1 LGHNA and CDR2 YSLEER. V lost 3 bases, J lost 6 bases, and 9 bases lay in between. CDR3 nucleotides: TGCGCCAGCAGCCACAGGGACGGAAACATTCAGTACTTC. Amino acids: CASSHRDGNIQYF.

This clone was seen once. V usage is TRBV10-3 and J usage is TRBJ2-7, with 8 positions matching TRBD1. CDR1 ENHRY and CDR2 SYGVKD come from the germline V gene. The CDR3 covers 16 residues. Unmatched junction bases numbered 12, after V lost 4 bases and J lost 4 bases. The CDR3 nucleotides are TGTGCCATCAGTGGAGGACAGGGAGAAATGAAGTACGAGCAGTACTTC. Amino acids: CAISGGQGEMKYEQYF.

Note on this clone: This specimen includes other DNA sequences encoding the same CDR3. This sequence joins TRBV18 and TRBJ1-1; TRBD1 matches at 7 bases. This CDR3 has 14 residues. The germline V gene encodes CDR1 KGHSH and CDR2 LQKENI. V shed 3 bases and J 2 bases; nucleotides not matched to a gene: 3. CDR3 sequence: CASSPTGANTEAFF. CDR3 bases: TGTGCCAGCTCACCCACAGGGGCAAACACTGAAGCTTTCTTT.

The chain recombines TRBV30 with TRBJ2-1, with D maybe TRBD2 (6 bases). From germline, CDR1 is GTSNPN and CDR2 SVGIG (reference sequence). V lost 0 bases to trimming and J lost 8 bases, with 14 bases between them. The CDR3 runs to 14 residues. As DNA, the CDR3 is TGTGCCTGGAGTGTGGGGGACTCTTACGATGAGCAGTTCTTC. Translating gives CAWSVGDSYDEQFF.

The rearrangement joins TRBV10-2 to TRBJ2-7, with 7 bases that match TRBD2. There are 13 residues in the CDR3. Trimming removed 3 bases from V and 3 bases from J; junction bases left unmatched: 2. The germline gives CDR1 WSHSY, CDR2 SAAADI. Here the CDR3 DNA reads TGCGCCAGCAGTGAAGCTAGCGGCTACGAGCAGTACTTC. Translating it yields CASSEASGYEQYF.

The CDR3 sequence is CASSFSGDSTDTQYF. In nucleotides, the CDR3 is TGTGCCAGCAGTTTCAGCGGGGATAGCACAGATACGCAGTATTTT. V is TRBV6-5 and J is TRBJ2-3; 7 bases align to TRBD2. The CDR3 contains 15 residues. Germline lookup yields CDR1 MNHEY and CDR2 SVGAGI. V shed 4 bases, J shed 0 bases, and the junction held 4 bases outside the gene matches.

This clone was observed a handful of times. The chain is built from TRBV6-5 and TRBJ2-7; 7 positions match TRBD1. V lost 6 bases and J lost 0; bases outside the gene matches: 5. The CDR3 spans 14 residues. The germline V gene encodes CDR1 MNHEY and CDR2 SVGAGI. The chain's CDR3 is CASRSGTASYEQYF. The DNA for the CDR3 is TGTGCCAGCAGGTCCGGGACAGCCTCCTACGAGCAGTACTTC.

The genes are TRBV7-9 and TRBJ1-1; weak D call: TRBD1 (6 bases). Deletions cut 5 bases from V and 1 base from J, with 14 bases between. Germline V gives CDR1 SEHNR, CDR2 FQNEAQ (reference sequence). The CDR3 has 15 residues. For the CDR3, the DNA is TGTGCCAGCAGCCCGTGGACAGTGTCGAACACTGAAGCTTTCTTT. Translated, it gives CASSPWTVSNTEAFF.

This clone appeared a single time. This chain joins TRBV6-1 and TRBJ1-4; 9 bases match TRBD1. In germline, CDR1 is MNHNS, CDR2 SASEGT. The junction had 13 bases not matched to a gene; V was cut back by 5 bases and J by 12 bases. The CDR3 totals 15 residues. In nucleotides, the CDR3 is TGTGCCAGCAGTATTCTCGGGACAGGGATGAGCGAACTGTTTTTT. This encodes CASSILGTGMSELFF.

This clone was seen only once. V usage is TRBV6-4 and J usage is TRBJ2-3, with 14 bases lining up with TRBD2. V shed 8 bases and J 4 bases; nucleotides not matched to a gene: 2. The CDR3 runs 14 residues. Germline V gene data show CDR1 as MRHNA and CDR2 as SNTAGT. CDR3 residues: CASSGLAGADTQYF. CDR3 DNA: TGTGCCAGCTCGGGACTAGCGGGAGCAGATACGCAGTATTTT.

The V and J genes are TRBV19 and TRBJ1-2; D remains unclear. This CDR3 comprises 17 residues. The V gene's germline CDR1 is LNHDA and CDR2 SQIVND (reference sequence). V dropped 8 bases and J dropped 3 bases, with 25 bases sitting between them. CDR3 residues: CASQNRAASTSDYGYTF. As DNA, the CDR3 is TGTGCCAGTCAAAACCGGGCGGCCTCCACTTCAGACTATGGCTACACCTTC.

This chain connects TRBV18 to TRBJ1-6; tentative D call: TRBD1 (6 bases). The CDR3 consists of 16 residues. Germline-derived CDR1 and CDR2 are KGHSH and LQKENI. V was trimmed by 3 bases and J by 6 bases, leaving 15 bases between them. DNA for the CDR3: TGTGCCAGCTCACCCGACGGGCTGGGGGCTAATTCACCCCTCCACTTT. Its translation is CASSPDGLGANSPLHF.

V gene TRBV13 combines with J gene TRBJ1-2, with D uncertain. The germline V gene encodes CDR1 PRHDT and CDR2 FYEKMQ (reference sequence). V dropped 6 bases and J dropped 4 bases, with 18 bases sitting between them. The CDR3 consists of 15 residues. CDR3 nucleotides: TGTGCCAGCAGTACTGGGAACGGCCGCATCTATGGCTACACCTTC. This sequence encodes CASSTGNGRIYGYTF. Filled out from reference TRBV13 and TRBJ1-2, the complete variable domain reads AAGVIQSPRHLIKEKRETATLKCYPIPRHDTVYWYQQGPGQDPQFLISFYEKMQSDKGSIPDRFSAQQFSDYHSELNMSSLELGDSALYFCASSTGNGRIYGYTFGSGTRLTVV.

The rearrangement uses TRBV7-6 and TRBJ2-5; D is perhaps TRBD2 (6 bases). The DNA end is a closer match to TRBJ2-7, so the J assignment may be wrong. Germline V CDR1 and CDR2: SGHVS, FNYEAQ. This CDR3 comprises 16 residues. The CDR3, as DNA: TGTGCCAGCAGCTTAGCGGGGCAGGGAGGACACTACGAGCAGTACTTC. It codes for CASSLAGQGGHYEQYF.

The chain uses TRBV5-4 and TRBJ2-4, with D possibly being TRBD1 (6 bases). V was trimmed by 1 base and J by 8 bases, leaving 13 bases between them. Germline V CDR1 and CDR2: SGHNT, YYREEE (reference sequence). The CDR3 covers 14 residues. The CDR3 bases are TGTGCCAGCAGCTTGTGGGGGCCTGGGGACATTCAGTACTTC. Translation gives CASSLWGPGDIQYF.

The genes are TRBV5-4 and TRBJ1-5; possible D gene TRBD1, 6 bases. The V gene's germline CDR1 is SGHNT and CDR2 YYREEE (reference sequence). The CDR3 spans 15 residues. Trimming took 2 bases from V and 5 from J, leaving 14 bases between them. CDR3 bases: TGTGCCAGCAGCTTATCACCACAGGGACATCAGCCCCAGCATTTT. This encodes CASSLSPQGHQPQHF.

CDR3 loop: CASSEAGHSPLHF. The CDR3 bases are TGTGCCAGCAGTGAAGCTGGTCATTCACCCCTCCACTTT. The genes are TRBV6-1 and TRBJ1-6, with no clear D. The length of the CDR3 is 13 residues. V was shortened by 0 bases and J by 8 bases, with 5 bases between the two germline ends. Germline lookup yields CDR1 MNHNS and CDR2 SASEGT.

V is TRBV25-1 and J is TRBJ1-5; D might be TRBD1 (5 bases). Trimming stripped 6 bases from V and 5 bases from J, with 8 bases between. The CDR3 is made up of 12 amino acids. The germline V gene encodes CDR1 MGHDK and CDR2 SYGVNS. CDR3 residues: CASRWGDQPQHF. In DNA form, the CDR3 reads TGTGCCAGCAGGTGGGGGGATCAGCCCCAGCATTTT.

The chain carries TRBV30 and TRBJ2-5; 8 nucleotides line up with TRBD2. In germline, CDR1 is GTSNPN, CDR2 SVGIG (reference sequence). J was trimmed by 1 base and V by 4 bases; bases with no gene match: 8. The CDR3 runs 15 residues. CDR3 coding DNA: TGTGCCTGGACCGACCAGCGGGGGACCCAAGAGACCCAGTACTTC. Translation gives CAWTDQRGTQETQYF.

Notes on this clone: The sample carries other DNA sequences with the same CDR3. V is TRBV7-9 and J is TRBJ1-5, with D unresolved. The CDR3 totals 13 residues. The germline V and J ends were trimmed by 4 bases and 3 bases, with 7 bases remaining between them. Germline values: CDR1 SEHNR, CDR2 FQNEAQ (reference sequence). CDR3 sequence: CASSSGFNQPQHF. The CDR3 region has the DNA TGTGCCAGCAGCTCGGGGTTCAATCAGCCCCAGCATTTT.